This T cell receptor beta chain was obtained from a study of T cell repertoires in cytomegalovirus infection. Turning to the study itself: Evidence of both CMV infection and a matching HLA type came from public TCR beta signatures.

This CDR3 spans 13 amino acids. Trimming took off 9 bases at V and 5 bases at J, with 18 bases between the two ends. Germline V CDR1 and CDR2: SGHKS, YYEKEE (reference sequence). TCRdb itself ran the reads through MiXCR, one entry per CDR3 protein. Here the sample spans about 130,000 distinct CDR3 sequences, about 32% being singletons. This clonotype was counted only a few times. Its antigen is unknown. The genes are TRBV5-5 and TRBJ2-7, with D maybe TRBD2 (5 bases). The sequenced sample was CD8+ T cells from cultured PBMCs, obtained from culture after CMV antigen stimulation. The source is a human donor in good health (CMV status not recorded). Some clones in this sample may be carry-over from other donors' samples. CDR3 nucleotides: TGTGCCACATGCCGGGATCCAAGGGACGAGCAGTACTTC. It encodes CATCRDPRDEQYF.